A single T cell receptor beta chain is shown here with its context. In this sample, this clone turned up a few times. There is no known antigen for this receptor. Base qualities were left out, and no much larger clone turns up one base away. The data were obtained in a study of OX40 agonist ivuxolimab in advanced cancers. Regarding the research as a whole: Ivuxolimab, which targeted the costimulatory receptor OX40 (CD134), was an agonistic, fully human IgG2 monoclonal antibody. Intravenous ivuxolimab was administered to patients every 2 weeks at six dose levels: 0.01, 0.1, 0.3, 1.5, 3 and 10 mg/kg. Of the approximately 54 patients in dose escalation, about 20 had hepatocellular carcinoma, about 15 had melanoma, 9 had renal cell carcinoma and 9 had head and neck cancer. In the dose-escalation cohort, about four fifths of patients were male, and the mean age was roughly 60 years with a range of roughly 23 to 79. Patients were allowed to have had prior anti-PD-1, anti-PD-L1 or anti-CTLA-4 therapy, and around two fifths of the dose-escalation patients had been treated with checkpoint inhibitors. Partial responses were achieved by three dose-escalation patients, of whom one had hepatocellular carcinoma and two had cutaneous melanoma. The point of sequencing TCRbeta in the periphery was to test whether ivuxolimab changed TCR sequence diversity and drove clonal T-cell expansion. The monotherapy dose-escalation portion (N of about 50 patients) of the phase I ivuxolimab trial is reported in the paper.

Trimming removed 2 bases from V and 2 bases from J; the gene matches leave 8 bases unexplained. CDR3 length: 16 amino acids, cysteine to phenylalanine. Only the CDR3 DNA stays, 48 bases, in frame from base 1. The germline V gene supplies CDR1 SGHDT and CDR2 YYEEEE. Patients with autoimmune disease history or receiving systemic immunosuppression were excluded from the trial. Peripheral blood for TCR sequencing was collected from all dose cohorts at baseline, on cycle 4 day 1, and on cycle 7 day 1. The samples were drawn from a first-in-human, open-label, multicenter phase I dose-escalation trial of ivuxolimab. The trial enrolled adults with locally advanced or metastatic head and neck squamous cell, hepatocellular, melanoma or renal cell carcinoma. Before TCR sequencing, CD4+ T cells and CD8+ T cells were sorted from peripheral blood as separate populations. Findings and caveats that apply to the study as a whole: At doses of 0.1 to 3.0 mg/kg, clonal expansion of both CD4+ and CD8+ T cells in blood was seen between baseline and week 6. Low levels of normalized T-cell clonal expansion were also seen in some patients who did not respond. In partial responders in the 0.1-3.0 mg/kg groups, normalized peripheral clonal expansion was found to be among the lowest, especially among CD8+ T cells. The antigen specificity of the peripheral T cells that underwent clonal expansion was not determined. On average, CD8+ T cells showed more expanded clones than CD4+ T cells after ivuxolimab.

To sequence the TCRbeta CDR3 region, genomic DNA was isolated from the sorted cells. The immunoSEQ Assay was used for sequencing of TCRbeta CDR3 regions. TCRdb's version of the immuneACCESS table is confined to in-frame rearrangements and falls short of the full clone set. An unresolved V gene accounts for under half of the shortfall where checked; the remainder is of unknown origin. This sample gives around 35,000 clones in total; about 90% of them show up just once. About 20% of the sample is in the top ten clones. The V and J segments used are TRBV5-6 and TRBJ2-3; 7 bases in the junction line up with TRBD2. This specimen consisted of CD4+ or CD8+ T cells sorted from blood, obtained in a trial of the OX40 agonist ivuxolimab. The receptor was isolated from an adult with an advanced solid tumor such as melanoma, head and neck, liver or kidney cancer. CDR3 protein: CASSLWERGYTDTQYF. The DNA is as follows: TGTGCCAGCAGCTTATGGGAGCGGGGATACACAGATACGCAGTATTTT.